This TCR beta chain emerged from a study of blood T cell repertoires in COVID-19. Study summary: Material from acute and convalescent COVID-19 was sourced from the United States, Italy and Spain. Sample material is recorded as cDNA or gDNA derived from T cells, B-cell-depleted T cells, or PBMCs.

Germline V gives CDR1 WSHSY, CDR2 SAAADI. V was trimmed by 8 bases and J by 3 bases, leaving 19 bases between them. This CDR3 has 16 residues. Source study methods: Nucleated cell number was recorded as an estimate derived from reference gene primer amplification. Sequencing was performed with immunoSEQ multiplex PCR; in TCRdb, only in-frame clones are kept and a portion is missing. The V and J calls and clone size are taken from that table; D and trimming were inferred from the DNA. Of some 120,000 clones listed, approximately 90% are singletons. The source material was peripheral blood. This receptor was obtained from a human donor in a cohort sampled during active COVID-19. This chain connects TRBV10-2 to TRBJ2-2, with D possibly TRBD1 on 6 matching bases. CDR3 nucleotides: TGCGCCAGCGGTCCCTGGACAGTTTTGGACACCGGGGAGCTGTTTTTT. It specifies CASGPWTVLDTGELFF.